The present T cell receptor (beta chain) was sequenced within a study of blood T cell repertoires in COVID-19. Background on the study: Italy, Spain and the United States were the sources of the convalescent and acute COVID-19 samples. PBMCs, B-cell-depleted T cells, or T cells provided the cDNA or gDNA that made up the material.

This study enrolled people aged about 18 to 95 from 20 to 25 US geographic areas. Symptom resolution, clearance, or two negative PCRs marked donors in Cohort 3 as recovered. Losses at the gene ends were 4 bases for V and 4 bases for J; bases not matched to a gene: 8. CDR3 length equals 16 residues. Germline V gene lookup returns CDR1 SGHRS and CDR2 YFSETQ. Measured with immunoSEQ multiplex PCR; TCRdb has only the in-frame clones, and not every one. The data contain some 350,000 clones, more than 75% of them singletons. This sequence originates from a woman in her twenties or thirties who had recovered from COVID-19. The V call is TRBV5-1, the J call TRBJ2-5; 12 bases map to TRBD2. The sample consisted of PBMCs or T cells enriched from blood (not recorded which). CDR3 loop: CASSGRLAGGAETQYF. Here the CDR3 DNA reads TGCGCCAGCAGCGGGAGGCTAGCGGGAGGGGCAGAGACCCAGTACTTC.